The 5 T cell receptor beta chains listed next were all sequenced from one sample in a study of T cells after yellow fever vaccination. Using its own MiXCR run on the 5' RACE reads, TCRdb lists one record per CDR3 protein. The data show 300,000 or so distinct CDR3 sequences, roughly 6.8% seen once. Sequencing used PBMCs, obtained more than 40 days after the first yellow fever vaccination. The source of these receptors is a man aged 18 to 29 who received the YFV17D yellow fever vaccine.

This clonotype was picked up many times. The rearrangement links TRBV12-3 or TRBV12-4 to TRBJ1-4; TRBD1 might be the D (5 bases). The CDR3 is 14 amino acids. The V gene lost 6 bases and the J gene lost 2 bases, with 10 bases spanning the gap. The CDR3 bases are TGTGCCAGCAGCCGTCAGGGTACTAATGAAAAACTGTTTTTT. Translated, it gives CASSRQGTNEKLFF.

The CDR3 DNA is TGCGCCAGCAGCCCCTTAGCGGGGGGCACCGGGGAGCTGTTTTTT. It codes for CASSPLAGGTGELFF. The V gene is TRBV5-1, the J gene TRBJ2-2, with 10 bases identical to TRBD2. Germline CDR1 reads SGHRS; CDR2 reads YFSETQ. The ends lost 4 bases at V and 4 bases at J; junction bases unmatched: 4. CDR3 length: 15 residues.

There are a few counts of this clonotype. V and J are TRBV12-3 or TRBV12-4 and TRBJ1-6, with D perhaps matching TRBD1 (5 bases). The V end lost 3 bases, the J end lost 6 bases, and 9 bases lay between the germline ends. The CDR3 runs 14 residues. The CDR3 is CASSLGDGNSPLHF. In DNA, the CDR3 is TGTGCCAGCAGTTTGGGGGACGGTAATTCACCCCTCCACTTT.

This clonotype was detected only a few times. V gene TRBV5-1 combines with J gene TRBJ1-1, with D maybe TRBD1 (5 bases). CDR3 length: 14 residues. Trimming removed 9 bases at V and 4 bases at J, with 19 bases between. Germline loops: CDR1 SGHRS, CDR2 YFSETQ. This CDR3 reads CATSTVGGGTEAFF. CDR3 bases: TGCGCCACCTCGACCGTGGGGGGGGGCACTGAAGCTTTCTTT.

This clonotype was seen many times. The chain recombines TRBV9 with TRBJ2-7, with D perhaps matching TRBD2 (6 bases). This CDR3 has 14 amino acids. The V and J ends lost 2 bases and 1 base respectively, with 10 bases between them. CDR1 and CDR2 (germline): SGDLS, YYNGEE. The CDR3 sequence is CASSVGGDSYEQYF. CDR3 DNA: TGTGCCAGCAGCGTCGGAGGGGATTCCTACGAGCAGTACTTC.